What follows is one TCR beta chain and its context. In the original analysis: It was from reference gene primer amplification that nucleated cell counts were estimated. Data came from immunoSEQ multiplex PCR; TCRdb stores just in-frame clones and leaves some out. V, J and clone size are those of that table, while D and trimming were read from the DNA. The sample records under 200,000 clones, about 88% being singletons. Trimming at V came to 8 bases and at J to 1 base, leaving 8 bases not matched to a gene. The CDR3 sequence is 15 residues long. In germline, CDR1 is SNHLY, CDR2 FYNNEI. The data stem from a study of blood T cell repertoires in COVID-19. On the study more broadly: Samples of COVID-19 (acute and convalescent) were obtained from the United States, Italy and Spain.

The TCR sequence derives from a man younger than 30 with acute or convalescent COVID-19. The V gene is TRBV2, the J gene TRBJ1-1; 9 nucleotides match TRBD1. The specimen sequenced was peripheral blood. The CDR3 DNA is TGTGCCAGCGTAAGACAGGGGGTGACGAACACTGAAGCTTTCTTT. Amino acids: CASVRQGVTNTEAFF.